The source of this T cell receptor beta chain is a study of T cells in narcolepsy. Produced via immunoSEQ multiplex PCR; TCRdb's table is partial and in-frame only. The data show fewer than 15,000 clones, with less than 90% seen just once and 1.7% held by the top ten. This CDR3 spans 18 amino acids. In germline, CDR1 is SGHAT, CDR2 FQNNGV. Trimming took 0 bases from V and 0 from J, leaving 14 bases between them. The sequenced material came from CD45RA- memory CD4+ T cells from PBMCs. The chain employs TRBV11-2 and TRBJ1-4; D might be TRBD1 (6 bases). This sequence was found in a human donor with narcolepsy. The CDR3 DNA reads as TGTGCCAGCAGCTTAGACGCCAGGGGCCGAGCAACTAATGAAAAACTGTTTTTT. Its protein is CASSLDARGRATNEKLFF. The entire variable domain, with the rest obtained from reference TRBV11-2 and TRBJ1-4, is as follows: EAGVAQSPRYKIIEKRQSVAFWCNPISGHATLYWYQQILGQGPKLLIQFQNNGVVDDSQLPKDRFSAERLKGVDSTLKIQPAKLEDSAVYLCASSLDARGRATNEKLFFGSGTQLSVL.